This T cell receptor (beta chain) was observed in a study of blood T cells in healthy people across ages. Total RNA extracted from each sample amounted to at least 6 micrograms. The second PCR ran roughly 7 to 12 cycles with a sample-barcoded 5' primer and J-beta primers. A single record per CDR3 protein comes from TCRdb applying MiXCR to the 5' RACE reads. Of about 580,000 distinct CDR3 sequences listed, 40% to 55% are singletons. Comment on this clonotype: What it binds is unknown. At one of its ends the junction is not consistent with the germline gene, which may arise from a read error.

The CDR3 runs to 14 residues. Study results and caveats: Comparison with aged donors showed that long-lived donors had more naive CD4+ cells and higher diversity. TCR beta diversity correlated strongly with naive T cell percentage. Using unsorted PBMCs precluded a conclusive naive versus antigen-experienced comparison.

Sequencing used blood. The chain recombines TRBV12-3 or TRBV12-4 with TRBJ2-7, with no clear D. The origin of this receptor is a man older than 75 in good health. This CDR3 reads CASSPRHGPYGQYF. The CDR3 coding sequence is TGTGCCAGCAGCCCTAGACACGGACCCTACGGGCAGTACTTC.